This TCR beta chain is from a study of shared clonotypes between healthy human individuals. CDR1 and CDR2 (germline): MNHNS, SASEGT. V lost 8 bases and J lost 0, with 17 bases in between. The CDR3 extends over 15 amino acids. TCRdb keeps only in-frame clones here, not all; method: immunoSEQ multiplex PCR. The table shows around 500,000 clones, with 81% occurring only once. With respect to this clone: A single base is all that separates this from a far larger clone, so a read error is likely.

V usage is TRBV6-1 and J usage is TRBJ2-7; D possibly corresponds to TRBD2 (7 bases). This receptor was taken from a woman aged 35 to 49 in good health. Some clones in this sample may be carry-over from other donors' samples. The specimen was PBMCs. CDR3 sequence reads: CASGPRRGASYEQYF. The CDR3 nucleotides are TGTGCCAGCGGTCCTCGACGGGGGGCCTCCTACGAGCAGTACTTC.